Sequencing of this TCR beta chain was carried out in a study of blood T cell repertoires in COVID-19. Across the whole study: Sources were T cells, B-cell-depleted T cells, or PBMCs; the material itself was cDNA or gDNA.

This CDR3 is built from 15 residues. The germline V gene has CDR1 SNHLY and CDR2 FYNNEI. V lost 2 bases to trimming and J lost 1 base; unmatched junction nucleotides: 3. In the original workflow: By means of reference gene primer amplification, nucleated cell counts were estimated. Here immunoSEQ multiplex PCR was the method, and the copy in TCRdb shows in-frame clones only, minus some. The V and J calls and the clone size are those of that table, but D and trimming were determined from the DNA. The table shows approximately 250,000 clones, with 83% occurring only once. The TCR comes from a woman aged 45-59 years with acute or convalescent COVID-19. Sample: peripheral blood. This chain joins TRBV2 and TRBJ2-3, with 7 bases lining up with TRBD1. The CDR3 spells CASSETGVRTDTQYF. In DNA, the CDR3 is TGTGCCAGCAGTGAAACAGGGGTCCGCACAGATACGCAGTATTTT.